The entry below gives a single T cell receptor (beta chain) sequence along with its context. Its antigen remains unidentified. The data originate from a study of Ad26.COV2.S vaccination and SARS-CoV-2 variants. Whole-study context: The authors gave Ad26.COV2.S intramuscularly, either once or twice 56 days apart.

Treatment here: some 19 received Ad26.COV2.S at low or high dose, single or two shots; a few received placebo; per-sample allocation not given. Day 63 after the first injection of vaccine or placebo was the sampling time. Study results and caveats: Possibly, TCR breadth and depth analyses underestimated total T cell responses.

The junction had 8 bases not matched to a gene; V was cut back by 4 bases and J by 5 bases. CDR1 is SNHLY, CDR2 FYNNEI, per germline. This CDR3 region has 14 residues. Generated by immunoSEQ multiplex PCR, the TCRdb table keeps only in-frame clones and is missing some. Among just over 350,000 clones, roughly 85% were seen once, and the ten largest hold around 3%. The TCR originated in a person between 18 and 65 years old who received the Ad26.COV2.S COVID-19 vaccine or a placebo. This sequence joins TRBV2 and TRBJ2-7; 7 bases fit TRBD1. The sequences come from peripheral blood, collected in a trial of Ad26.COV2.S vaccine versus placebo. The CDR3 region has the DNA TGTGCCAGCAGTGCCCGACAGGGTAGGGACGAGCAGTACTTC. Translation gives CASSARQGRDEQYF.